These 18 T cell receptor beta chains came from one sample sequenced in a study of blood T cell repertoires in COVID-19. Profiled with immunoSEQ multiplex PCR; TCRdb holds only in-frame clones, not every one. The sample carries 200,000 or so clones, 80% to 90% recorded once. Sample: PBMCs or T cells enriched from blood (not recorded which). Every receptor here comes from a middle-aged woman with acute COVID-19.

The rearrangement uses TRBV10-3 and TRBJ1-4; 7 positions agree with TRBD1. Germline CDR1 ENHRY, CDR2 SYGVKD. This CDR3 contains 19 residues. Unmatched junction bases numbered 18, after V lost 8 bases and J lost 0 bases. CDR3 coding DNA: TGTGCCATCGGGGAGAATCGGGACAGCTTATTCGCAACTAATGAAAAACTGTTTTTT. Protein product: CAIGENRDSLFATNEKLFF.

The rearrangement joins TRBV4-2 to TRBJ1-1; D is unclear. Trimming removed 0 bases from V and 5 bases from J, with 16 bases in between. Germline CDR1 and CDR2: LGHNA and YNFKEQ. CDR3 length: 16 amino acids. CDR3 in amino acids: CASSQESGQVETEAFF. CDR3 coding DNA: TGTGCCAGCAGCCAAGAAAGTGGCCAGGTCGAGACTGAAGCTTTCTTT.

The V gene is TRBV7-3, the J gene TRBJ2-2, with D possibly TRBD1 on 5 matching bases. This CDR3 contains 13 residues. CDR1 and CDR2 (germline): SGHTA, FQGTGA. Trimming removed 8 bases from V and 0 bases from J, with 7 bases in between. Written as DNA, the CDR3 is TGTGCCAGCCAGGGCTCGAACACCGGGGAGCTGTTTTTT. Translation gives CASQGSNTGELFF.

This chain uses TRBV30 with TRBJ2-2, with 7 bases fitting TRBD1. With 1 base clipped from V and 9 bases from J, the junction kept 23 bases outside the gene matches. The CDR3 sequence is 19 residues long. Germline CDR1 reads GTSNPN; CDR2 reads SVGIG (reference sequence). CDR3 residues: CAWSAGGRQGGFRWRELFF. The DNA for the CDR3 is TGTGCCTGGAGTGCTGGGGGAAGACAGGGTGGATTCAGATGGAGGGAGCTGTTTTTT.

The chain couples TRBV15 to TRBJ1-1, with a possible D match to TRBD1 (5 bases). V lost 4 bases and J lost 4, with 16 bases in between. The CDR3 runs to 15 residues. Germline CDR1 is LNHNV and CDR2 is YYDKDF (reference sequence). CDR3 DNA sequence: TGTGCCACCAGCACTTCGCCGCCGGGGGTCACTGAAGCTTTCTTT. Translating it yields CATSTSPPGVTEAFF.

This clone has just one count. The chain couples TRBV10-3 to TRBJ1-2; 10 bases fit TRBD1. CDR3 size: 16 residues. Germline CDR1 ENHRY, CDR2 SYGVKD. V was clipped by 0 bases and J by 6 bases; unmatched bases: 7. The CDR3 sequence: CAISESGQGVLNGYTF. The DNA for the CDR3 is TGTGCCATCAGTGAGTCAGGACAGGGGGTTCTTAATGGCTACACCTTC.

The genes are TRBV7-2 and TRBJ2-1, with 10 bases identical to TRBD2. Trimming at V came to 3 bases and at J to 9 bases, leaving 14 bases not matched to a gene. The germline CDR1 and CDR2 sequences are SGHTA and FQGNSA. The CDR3 contains 17 residues. CDR3 amino acids: CASSFLGATSGTSEQFF. CDR3 in DNA: TGTGCCAGCAGCTTTTTGGGGGCAACTAGCGGGACAAGTGAGCAGTTCTTC.

The chain is built from TRBV6-5 and TRBJ2-6; D is ambiguous. V lost 6 bases, J lost 0 bases, and 9 bases lay in between. In germline, CDR1 is MNHEY, CDR2 SVGAGI. The CDR3 extends over 15 amino acids. CDR3: CASSQQSSGANVLTF. In nucleotides, the CDR3 is TGTGCCAGCAGCCAACAAAGCTCTGGGGCCAACGTCCTGACTTTC.

The chain combines TRBV27 with TRBJ1-1; D perhaps matches TRBD1 (5 bases). Germline CDR1 MNHEY, CDR2 SMNVEV (reference sequence). V was cut by 6 bases and J by 1 base, with 12 bases left in between. The CDR3 has 14 amino acids. CDR3 in amino acids: CASRLPGWNTEAFF. Here the CDR3 DNA reads TGTGCCAGCAGGCTTCCAGGGTGGAACACTGAAGCTTTCTTT.

The chain has TRBV2 and TRBJ1-6, with D hard to call. This CDR3 is built from 16 residues. V lost 3 bases, J lost 7 bases, and 16 bases lay in between. The germline CDR1 and CDR2 sequences are SNHLY and FYNNEI. The CDR3 region is CASSDGTTPKNSPLHF. Here the CDR3 DNA reads TGTGCCAGCAGTGATGGCACAACCCCGAAGAATTCACCCCTCCACTTT.

J is TRBJ1-4 and V is TRBV6-5; D may be TRBD1 (5 bases). Trimming pared 0 bases from V and 1 base from J, leaving 6 bases between. Germline V lookup: CDR1 MNHEY, CDR2 SVGAGI. The CDR3 is 15 residues long. The CDR3 coding sequence is TGTGCCAGCAGTTACTCGGGGGGAACTAATGAAAAACTGTTTTTT. Protein product: CASSYSGGTNEKLFF.

The rearrangement joins TRBV7-2 to TRBJ2-2, with 8 bases that match TRBD2. CDR1 is SGHTA and CDR2 is FQGNSA in the germline V gene. This CDR3 is 15 amino acids long. Trimming at V came to 10 bases and at J to 7 bases, leaving 14 bases not matched to a gene. The CDR3 spells CATRTAPGTSGELFF. The CDR3 DNA follows: TGTGCCACCCGTACGGCTCCCGGGACTAGCGGGGAGCTGTTTTTT.

The chain uses TRBV9 and TRBJ2-7; a weak D match, TRBD1 (6 bases). CDR1 is SGDLS and CDR2 is YYNGEE in the germline V gene. This CDR3 has 15 amino acids. The V end lost 1 base, the J end lost 6 bases, and 17 bases lay between the germline ends. For the CDR3, the DNA is TGTGCCAGCAGCGTAACGGCCTCTACAGGGACCGAGCAGTACTTC. Translated, it gives CASSVTASTGTEQYF.

The table lists this clone with a few counts. The J gene is TRBJ1-4, the V gene TRBV27, with 8 bases lining up with TRBD1. The CDR3 has 15 residues. J gave up 5 bases and V 4 bases, and 6 bases lay outside the gene matches. Per the germline V gene, CDR1 is MNHEY and CDR2 is SMNVEV (reference sequence). CDR3 sequence (DNA): TGTGCCAGCAGTTCGCAGGGGGCGAGGAATGAAAAACTGTTTTTT. Its translation: CASSSQGARNEKLFF.

This clone was seen only once. V is TRBV25-1 and J is TRBJ1-1; D possibly corresponds to TRBD1 (6 bases). The germline V gene has CDR1 MGHDK and CDR2 SYGVNS. V lost 11 bases and J 5 bases, leaving 30 bases between the germline ends. This CDR3 has 17 residues. The CDR3 coding sequence is TGTGCCCTCACTGGGGGCAGGGTAAGGGAAGAAGGGACTGAAGCTTTCTTT. Protein product: CALTGGRVREEGTEAFF.

This chain joins TRBV25-1 and TRBJ2-5, with 7 positions matching TRBD1. This CDR3 is 15 amino acids long. Germline V CDR1 and CDR2: MGHDK, SYGVNS. The V and J ends lost 3 bases and 3 bases, in that order; junction bases with no gene match: 7. The DNA of the CDR3 is TGTGCCAGCAGTGAGTTCTGGACAGGAAAAGAGACCCAGTACTTC. As protein: CASSEFWTGKETQYF.

Of note for this clone: The junction and the germline gene differ at one end; a read error may be behind it. The chain employs TRBV12-3 or TRBV12-4 and TRBJ1-5, with TRBD1 identical over 9 bases. CDR3 size: 12 residues. The CDR3 is CASSLWGQGRFF. As DNA, the CDR3 is TGTGCCAGCAGTTTATGGGGACAGGGCCGGTTTTTT.

CDR3 residues: CASSEGTQGYNEQFF. CDR3 DNA sequence: TGTGCCAGCAGCGAAGGTACACAGGGCTACAATGAGCAGTTCTTC. V gene TRBV5-5 combines with J gene TRBJ2-1, with D possibly TRBD1 on 6 matching bases. The CDR3 consists of 15 residues. Germline-derived CDR1 and CDR2 are SGHKS and YYEKEE (reference sequence). The ends were cut back, 4 bases at V and 3 bases at J, with 14 bases in the middle.